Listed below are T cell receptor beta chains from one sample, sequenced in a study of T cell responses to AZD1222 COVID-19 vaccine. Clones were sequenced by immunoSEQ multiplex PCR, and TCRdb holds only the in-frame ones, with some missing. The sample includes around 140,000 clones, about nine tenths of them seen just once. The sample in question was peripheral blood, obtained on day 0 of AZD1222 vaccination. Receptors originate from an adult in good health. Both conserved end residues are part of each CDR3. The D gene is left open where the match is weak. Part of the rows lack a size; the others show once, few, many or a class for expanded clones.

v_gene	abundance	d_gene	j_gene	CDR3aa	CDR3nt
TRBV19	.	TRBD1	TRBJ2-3	CASSIRGPDTQYF	TGTGCCAGTAGTATAAGGGGGCCGGATACGCAGTATTTT
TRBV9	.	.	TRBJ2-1	CASSVTGAYNEQFF	TGTGCCAGCAGCGTAACGGGGGCCTACAATGAGCAGTTCTTC
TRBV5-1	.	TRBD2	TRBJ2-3	CASSPLTSGSITDTQYF	TGCGCCAGCAGCCCCTTAACTAGCGGGTCCATCACAGATACGCAGTATTTT
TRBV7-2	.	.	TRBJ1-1	CASSLVDTEAFF	TGTGCCAGCAGCTTAGTGGACACTGAAGCTTTCTTT
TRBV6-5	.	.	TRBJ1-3	CASSRLDSSGNTIYF	TGTGCCAGCAGCCGACTTGATTCCTCTGGAAACACCATATATTTT
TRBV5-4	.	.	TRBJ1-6	CASSPVGVDNSPLHF	TGTGCCAGCAGCCCAGTGGGGGTCGATAATTCACCCCTCCACTTT
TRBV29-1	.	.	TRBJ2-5	CSVEKGETQYF	TGCAGCGTTGAGAAAGGGGAGACCCAGTACTTC
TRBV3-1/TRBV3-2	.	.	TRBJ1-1	CASSPAGGPAFF	TGTGCCAGCAGCCCTGCGGGGGGGCCAGCTTTCTTT
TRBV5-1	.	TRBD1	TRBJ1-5	CASSLSTGANQPQHF	TGCGCCAGCAGCTTGTCCACAGGGGCCAATCAGCCCCAGCATTTT
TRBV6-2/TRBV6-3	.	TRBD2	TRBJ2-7	CASSYPIEAGEVTYEQYF	TGTGCCAGCAGTTATCCTATTGAGGCGGGAGAAGTTACCTACGAGCAGTACTTC
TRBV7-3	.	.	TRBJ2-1	CASRSPGGQGPYNEQFF	TGTGCCAGCAGGTCCCCCGGCGGGCAGGGCCCCTACAATGAGCAGTTCTTC
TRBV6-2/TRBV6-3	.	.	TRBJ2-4	CASSFIDRLAKNIQYF	TGTGCCAGCAGTTTCATAGACCGATTAGCCAAAAACATTCAGTACTTC
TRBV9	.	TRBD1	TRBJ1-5	CASSVDGGRGQPQHF	TGTGCCAGCAGCGTAGACGGGGGCAGGGGGCAGCCCCAGCATTTT
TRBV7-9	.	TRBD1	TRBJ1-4	CASSSGQAAEKLFF	TGTGCCAGCAGCTCCGGACAGGCGGCTGAAAAACTGTTTTTT
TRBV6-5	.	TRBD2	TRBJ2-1	CASRRPSGRYNEQFF	TGTGCCAGCAGGCGACCTAGCGGGAGATACAATGAGCAGTTCTTC
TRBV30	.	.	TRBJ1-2	CAWSVQQSYGYTF	TGTGCCTGGAGTGTACAACAGAGCTATGGCTACACCTTC
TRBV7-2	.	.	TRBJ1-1	CASSLITEAFF	TGTGCCAGCAGCTTAATCACTGAAGCTTTCTTT
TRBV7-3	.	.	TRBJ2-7	CASSLYGTSGEQYF	TGTGCCAGCAGCTTATACGGGACCTCGGGCGAGCAGTACTTC
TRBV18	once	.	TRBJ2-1	CASSPTVVPEAEQFF	TGTGCCAGCTCACCCACGGTAGTACCGGAGGCTGAGCAGTTCTTC
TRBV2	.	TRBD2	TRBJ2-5	CASSDRLAGGETQYF	TGTGCCAGCAGTGATCGACTAGCGGGAGGAGAGACCCAGTACTTC
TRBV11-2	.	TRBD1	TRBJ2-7	CASSISSGTGVYEQYF	TGTGCCAGCAGCATTTCCTCCGGGACAGGGGTCTACGAGCAGTACTTC
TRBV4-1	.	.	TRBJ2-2	CASSQEGGRRAGELFF	TGCGCCAGCAGCCAAGAAGGGGGTAGGAGGGCCGGGGAGCTGTTTTTT
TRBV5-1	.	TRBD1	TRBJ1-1	CASSLGQGNEAFF	TGCGCCAGCAGCCTGGGACAGGGGAATGAAGCTTTCTTT
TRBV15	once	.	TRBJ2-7	CATSRAINSYEQYF	TGTGCCACCAGCAGAGCAATAAACTCCTACGAGCAGTACTTC
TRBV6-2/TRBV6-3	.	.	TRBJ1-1	CASSLWGSSEAFF	TGTGCCAGCAGTTTGTGGGGAAGCTCTGAAGCTTTCTTT
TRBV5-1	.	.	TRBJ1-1	CASSDNSWTTEAFF	TGCGCCAGCAGCGACAACAGCTGGACCACTGAAGCTTTCTTT
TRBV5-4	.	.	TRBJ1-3	CASSSTDSGNTIYF	TGTGCCAGCAGCTCCACCGACTCTGGAAACACCATATATTTT
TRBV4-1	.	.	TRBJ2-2	CASSRFPARGPGELFF	TGCGCCAGCAGCCGCTTTCCGGCTAGAGGGCCCGGGGAGCTGTTTTTT
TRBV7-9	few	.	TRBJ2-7	CASTRSGSGEQYF	TGTGCCAGCACACGGTCGGGTTCTGGCGAGCAGTACTTC
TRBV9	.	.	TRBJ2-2	CASSVVGNTGELFF	TGTGCCAGCAGCGTAGTAGGGAACACCGGGGAGCTGTTTTTT
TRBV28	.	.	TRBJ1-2	CASTQTVPYGYTF	TGTGCCAGCACCCAGACAGTCCCGTATGGCTACACCTTC
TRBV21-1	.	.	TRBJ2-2	CASSKVGGPDTGELFF	TGTGCCAGCAGCAAAGTAGGGGGGCCGGACACCGGGGAGCTGTTTTTT
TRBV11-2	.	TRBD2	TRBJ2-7	CASSSPRYSGVSYEQYF	TGTGCCAGCAGCTCCCCCCGGTATAGCGGGGTTTCCTACGAGCAGTACTTC
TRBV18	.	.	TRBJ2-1	CASSQLMYRQSYNEQFF	TGTGCCAGCTCACAACTGATGTATCGCCAGTCCTACAATGAGCAGTTCTTC
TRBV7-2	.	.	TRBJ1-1	CASSSQRIREEAFF	TGTGCCAGCAGCTCACAACGGATTAGGGAAGAAGCTTTCTTT
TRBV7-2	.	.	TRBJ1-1	CASSLYSEAFF	TGTGCCAGCAGCTTATACAGCGAAGCTTTCTTT
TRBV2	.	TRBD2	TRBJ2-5	CASSQTSGSSWETQYF	TGTGCCAGCAGTCAAACTAGCGGGAGCAGTTGGGAGACCCAGTACTTC
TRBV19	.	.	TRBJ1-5	CASSKWDSNQPQHF	TGTGCCAGTAGTAAGTGGGATAGCAATCAGCCCCAGCATTTT
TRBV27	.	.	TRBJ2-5	CASSSLGEETQYF	TGTGCCAGCAGTTCCCTGGGTGAAGAGACCCAGTACTTC
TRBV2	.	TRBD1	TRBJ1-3	CASRGQGAGNTIYF	TGTGCCAGCAGGGGACAGGGGGCTGGAAACACCATATATTTT